One and the same sample provided the 25 T cell receptor beta chains below, sequenced in a study of blood T cell repertoires in COVID-19 (dated by TCRdb to the early 2020s). To prepare the library, the immunoSEQ multiplex PCR assay was applied. In TCRdb, the immuneACCESS table is reduced to in-frame sequences with V and J assigned. These tables do not hold every clone; where another copy was compared, an unresolved V gene accounts for under half, and the others remain unexplained. Present in this sample are about 64,000 clones, just over 85% of which were seen just once. The ten biggest clones cover less than 1.5% of the sample. The sample comprised peripheral blood. The source of these receptors is a man between 40 and 49 years old with acute or convalescent COVID-19.

This sequence joins TRBV19 and TRBJ1-2, with D tentatively TRBD1 (6 bases). CDR3 length: 15 residues. V shed 5 bases and J shed 0 bases, with 13 bases lying between them. Germline values: CDR1 LNHDA, CDR2 SQIVND (reference sequence). CDR3 bases: TGTGCCAGTAGTCGGGGGGCAGATACTAACTATGGCTACACCTTC. Translated: CASSRGADTNYGYTF.

This chain joins TRBV29-1 and TRBJ1-2; the match to TRBD1 covers 12 bases. J was trimmed by 7 bases and V by 7 bases; bases with no gene match: 7. The CDR3 spans 13 residues. The germline CDR1 and CDR2 sequences are SQVTM and ANQGSEA. For the CDR3, the DNA is TGCAGCGCACAGGGACAGGGGGCTGGTGGCTACACCTTC. It translates to CSAQGQGAGGYTF.

This clone came up once. In DNA, the CDR3 is TGCGCCAGCAGTGAGGCAGGGGATTCACCCCTCCACTTT. This gives the protein CASSEAGDSPLHF. V and J are TRBV10-2 and TRBJ1-6; weak D call: TRBD1 (6 bases). The CDR3 extends over 13 amino acids. The V end was cut by 2 bases, the J end by 8 bases, with 7 bases between. Germline V CDR1 and CDR2: WSHSY, SAAADI.

The chain links TRBV5-4 to TRBJ2-1; D might be TRBD1 (5 bases). Trimming shortened V by 2 bases and J by 4 bases, and 13 bases separated the two germline ends. Germline CDR1 reads SGHNT; CDR2 reads YYREEE (reference sequence). CDR3 length: 15 residues. The CDR3 DNA reads TGTGCCAGCAGCTTAGGGTTTGGGGCGTACAATGAGCAGTTCTTC. Its translation is CASSLGFGAYNEQFF.

The chain links TRBV3-1 (or the pseudogene TRBV3-2) to TRBJ2-1, with TRBD1 matching 9 bases. The ends lost 4 bases at V and 4 bases at J; junction bases unmatched: 11. This CDR3 has 17 amino acids. Germline-derived CDR1 and CDR2 are LGHDT and YNNKEL (reference sequence). The CDR3 reads CASSPPFGQGYYNEQFF. CDR3 DNA sequence: TGTGCCAGCAGCCCTCCCTTCGGACAGGGGTATTACAATGAGCAGTTCTTC.

V and J are TRBV7-3 and TRBJ2-1, with 9 nucleotides matching TRBD2. The CDR3 extends over 17 amino acids. Germline V gives CDR1 SGHTA, CDR2 FQGTGA. J was trimmed by 1 base and V by 2 bases; bases with no gene match: 6. CDR3 in DNA: TGTGCCAGCAGCTTAGCGGGGGGGCCCCAGTCCTACAATGAGCAGTTCTTC. Translated: CASSLAGGPQSYNEQFF.

The gene calls are TRBV18 and TRBJ1-5; D not certain. CDR1 and CDR2 (germline): KGHSH, LQKENI. The CDR3 spans 15 residues. V lost 6 bases to trimming and J lost 5 bases, with 17 bases between them. The CDR3 is CASSPASNSDQPQHF. The CDR3 DNA sequence: TGTGCCAGCTCCCCCGCAAGTAATTCGGATCAGCCCCAGCATTTT.

The chain recombines TRBV6-4 with TRBJ2-7; D may be TRBD1 (5 bases). The CDR3 is 14 amino acids. CDR1 MRHNA and CDR2 SNTAGT come from the germline V gene. V lost 5 bases and J lost 2, with 13 bases in between. CDR3 bases: TGTGCCAGCAGTTACCACAGGAGAACCTACGAGCAGTACTTC. Its protein is CASSYHRRTYEQYF.

Only one count was recorded for this clone. This chain uses TRBV6-6 with TRBJ1-4, with 10 bases identical to TRBD1. The CDR3 contains 14 residues. V lost 6 bases and J lost 8; bases outside the gene matches: 6. Germline V gives CDR1 MNHNY, CDR2 SVGAGI (reference sequence). The CDR3 region is CASSRDRGREKLFF. In DNA form, the CDR3 reads TGTGCCAGCAGCAGGGACAGGGGAAGGGAAAAACTGTTTTTT.

The V call is TRBV12-3 or TRBV12-4, the J call TRBJ1-2; 9 bases are a match to TRBD1. This CDR3 is 13 amino acids long. J lost 6 bases, V lost 6 bases, and 5 bases had no gene match. CDR3 sequence: CASRTGGQHGYTF. The CDR3 nucleotides read TGTGCCAGCAGGACAGGGGGTCAGCATGGCTACACCTTC.

This clone was recorded a few times. This rearrangement joins TRBV30 to TRBJ1-5, with 10 bases matching TRBD1. Germline V CDR1 and CDR2: GTSNPN, SVGIG (reference sequence). V shed 2 bases and J 2 bases; nucleotides not matched to a gene: 3. The CDR3 runs to 15 residues. The DNA of the CDR3 is TGTGCCTGGAGTTTCGGACAGGGGGGCAATCAGCCCCAGCATTTT. It specifies CAWSFGQGGNQPQHF. Full variable domain (missing parts from reference TRBV30 and TRBJ1-5): SQTIHQWPATLVQPVGSPLSLECTVEGTSNPNLYWYRQAAGRGLQLLFYSVGIGQISSEVPQNLSASRPQDRQFILSSKKLLLSDSGFYLCAWSFGQGGNQPQHFGDGTRLSIL.

The V and J genes are TRBV5-1 and TRBJ2-5; 7 bases align to TRBD1. V lost 4 bases to trimming and J lost 5 bases; unmatched junction nucleotides: 11. Germline V gene lookup returns CDR1 SGHRS and CDR2 YFSETQ. This CDR3 region has 15 residues. CDR3 loop: CASSPRDSPTETQYF. CDR3 nucleotides: TGCGCCAGCAGCCCACGGGACAGCCCGACGGAGACCCAGTACTTC.

This chain joins TRBV5-1 and TRBJ1-1; TRBD1 is a possible D gene (5 bases). This CDR3 is built from 15 residues. V was cut by 4 bases and J by 3 bases, with 16 bases left in between. CDR1 SGHRS and CDR2 YFSETQ come from the germline V gene. The DNA for the CDR3 is TGCGCCAGCAGCCCTAGCGGGGACTCCTACACTGAAGCTTTCTTT. The encoded protein is CASSPSGDSYTEAFF.

The J gene is TRBJ1-3, the V gene TRBV5-8; D possibly corresponds to TRBD1 (6 bases). Germline V gene lookup returns CDR1 SGHTS and CDR2 YDEGEE. Between the trimmed V and J ends, which lost 4 bases and 0 bases, there was a span of 11 bases. The CDR3 contains 15 residues. The DNA of the CDR3 is TGTGCCAGCAGCCAGACAGGATACTCTGGAAACACCATATATTTT. Amino acids: CASSQTGYSGNTIYF.

This clone was found a few times. The chain couples TRBV6-5 to TRBJ1-2; D is possibly TRBD1 (6 bases). Trimming pared 7 bases from V and 4 bases from J, leaving 13 bases between. The CDR3 is 13 amino acids. Germline V gene data show CDR1 as MNHEY and CDR2 as SVGAGI. The CDR3 nucleotides read TGTGCCAGCAACCGGGGGGCCGGCTATGGCTACACCTTC. Its translation: CASNRGAGYGYTF.

The CDR3 DNA follows: TGTGCCAGCAGCTTAGCTTCCGGGACAGGCTTAATGAACACTGAAGCTTTCTTT. Translating gives CASSLASGTGLMNTEAFF. The chain combines TRBV11-1 with TRBJ1-1, with 8 bases lining up with TRBD1. In germline, CDR1 is SGHAT, CDR2 FQDESV (reference sequence). The CDR3 has 18 residues. V lost 0 bases to trimming and J lost 0 bases; unmatched junction nucleotides: 9.

The V call is TRBV7-6, the J call TRBJ2-1; 10 nucleotides line up with TRBD1. CDR1 and CDR2 (germline): SGHVS, FNYEAQ. CDR3 length: 15 amino acids. With 1 base clipped from V and 7 bases from J, the junction kept 4 bases outside the gene matches. The CDR3 spells CASSLVGTGVNEQFF. The CDR3 DNA reads TGTGCCAGCAGCTTAGTCGGGACAGGGGTAAATGAGCAGTTCTTC.

This clone occurred a few times. The V and J genes are TRBV7-9 and TRBJ1-2; tentative D call: TRBD1 (5 bases). Looked up from germline, CDR1 is SEHNR and CDR2 is FQNEAQ (reference sequence). Trimming left V 5 bases short and J 4 bases short, with 11 bases between. The CDR3 consists of 13 residues. This CDR3 is CASSPDGGYGYTF. Written as DNA, the CDR3 is TGTGCCAGCAGCCCGGACGGGGGCTATGGCTACACCTTC.

The chain is built from TRBV19 and TRBJ1-5; the match to TRBD1 covers 7 bases. The ends lost 3 bases at V and 0 bases at J; junction bases unmatched: 2. Germline V gene data show CDR1 as LNHDA and CDR2 as SQIVND (reference sequence). This CDR3 has 15 residues. The CDR3 protein is CASSMGQNSNQPQHF. CDR3 nucleotides: TGTGCCAGTAGTATGGGACAGAATAGCAATCAGCCCCAGCATTTT. Full variable domain (remainder filled in from reference TRBV19 and TRBJ1-5): DGGITQSPKYLFRKEGQNVTLSCEQNLNHDAMYWYRQDPGQGLRLIYYSQIVNDFQKGDIAEGYSVSREKKESFPLTVTSAQKNPTAFYLCASSMGQNSNQPQHFGDGTRLSIL.

The chain recombines TRBV5-4 with TRBJ1-2; the D is unclear. The CDR3 extends over 12 amino acids. The germline V gene encodes CDR1 SGHNT and CDR2 YYREEE (reference sequence). Trimming took 1 base from V and 10 from J, leaving 11 bases between them. The CDR3: CASSLTVMDYTF. DNA of the CDR3: TGTGCCAGCAGCTTGACAGTGATGGACTACACCTTC. The whole variable domain, filled in from reference TRBV5-4 and TRBJ1-2, reads ETGVTQSPTHLIKTRGQQVTLRCSSQSGHNTVSWYQQALGQGPQFIFQYYREEENGRGNFPPRFSGLQFPNYSSELNVNALELDDSALYLCASSLTVMDYTFGSGTRLTVV.

This chain uses TRBV6-5 with TRBJ2-7; D is possibly TRBD2 (5 bases). The CDR3 runs 13 residues. Per germline, CDR1 MNHEY and CDR2 SVGAGI. V lost 8 bases to trimming and J lost 0 bases, with 11 bases between them. CDR3 in amino acids: CASGSIVSYEQYF. The CDR3 region has the DNA TGTGCCAGCGGGAGCATAGTCTCCTACGAGCAGTACTTC.

The J gene is TRBJ1-3, the V gene TRBV11-2; D is ambiguous. CDR3 length: 11 residues. V was shortened by 1 base and J by 13 bases, with 8 bases between the two germline ends. The V gene's germline CDR1 is SGHAT and CDR2 FQNNGV. CDR3 nucleotides: TGTGCCAGCAGCTTAGGGGCCGTTATATATTTT. This translates into CASSLGAVIYF.

This chain links TRBV6-1 with TRBJ1-5, with TRBD1 as a possible D gene (6 bases). The CDR3 is 16 amino acids. The germline gives CDR1 MNHNS, CDR2 SASEGT. Trimming removed 0 bases from V and 1 base from J, with 10 bases in between. CDR3 residues: CASSEAGAGSNQPQHF. In DNA form, the CDR3 reads TGTGCCAGCAGTGAAGCGGGGGCAGGGAGCAATCAGCCCCAGCATTTT.

This chain connects TRBV30 to TRBJ1-3, with D possibly being TRBD1 (5 bases). This CDR3 contains 13 residues. The germline V gene encodes CDR1 GTSNPN and CDR2 SVGIG (reference sequence). Trimming took 4 bases from V and 1 from J, leaving 8 bases between them. Written as DNA, the CDR3 is TGTGCCTGGATAGGGGAATCTGGAAACACCATATATTTT. The encoded protein is CAWIGESGNTIYF.

In this sample, this clone turned up once. V usage is TRBV5-5 and J usage is TRBJ2-6; D is possibly TRBD1 (7 bases). Trimming removed 4 bases from V and 0 bases from J, with 14 bases in between. This CDR3 has 17 amino acids. Germline loops: CDR1 SGHKS, CDR2 YYEKEE (reference sequence). CDR3 coding DNA: TGTGCCAGCAGCCCGGCAGGGGGGAGCTCTGGGGCCAACGTCCTGACTTTC. This codes for CASSPAGGSSGANVLTF.